This T cell receptor (beta chain) was recovered during a study of T cell repertoires in cytomegalovirus infection. Study at large: Peptides in the study included HLA-C-restricted and HLA-B-restricted CMV epitopes. Public TCR beta signatures marked donors with CMV infection and the matching HLA.

Study outcomes and limitations: CMV-specific TCR beta clonotypes restricted by HLA-C were the ones dominating the ex vivo response. Using cumulative public TCR beta family frequency, the authors identified those who carried CMV together with the relevant HLA.

The CDR3 runs 16 residues. V was pared by 1 base and J by 3 bases, with 9 bases of the junction left unmatched. Germline V gene sequence: CDR1 SGHNT, CDR2 YYREEE (reference sequence). With respect to this clonotype: Its antigen is currently unknown.

MiXCR, applied by TCRdb to the reads, yields one record per CDR3 protein. Among roughly 990,000 distinct CDR3 sequences, roughly 30% were seen once, and the ten largest hold 11% to 15%. The source of this sequence is a human donor in good health (CMV status not recorded). Some clones in this sample may be carry-over from other donors' samples. The sequences come from cultured CD8+ T cells from PBMCs, collected from culture after CMV antigen stimulation. This chain joins TRBV5-4 and TRBJ1-2, with 7 bases that match TRBD1. The DNA for the CDR3 is TGTGCCAGCAGCTTGTCCCGACAGGGTACGGACTATGGCTACACCTTC. This translates into CASSLSRQGTDYGYTF.